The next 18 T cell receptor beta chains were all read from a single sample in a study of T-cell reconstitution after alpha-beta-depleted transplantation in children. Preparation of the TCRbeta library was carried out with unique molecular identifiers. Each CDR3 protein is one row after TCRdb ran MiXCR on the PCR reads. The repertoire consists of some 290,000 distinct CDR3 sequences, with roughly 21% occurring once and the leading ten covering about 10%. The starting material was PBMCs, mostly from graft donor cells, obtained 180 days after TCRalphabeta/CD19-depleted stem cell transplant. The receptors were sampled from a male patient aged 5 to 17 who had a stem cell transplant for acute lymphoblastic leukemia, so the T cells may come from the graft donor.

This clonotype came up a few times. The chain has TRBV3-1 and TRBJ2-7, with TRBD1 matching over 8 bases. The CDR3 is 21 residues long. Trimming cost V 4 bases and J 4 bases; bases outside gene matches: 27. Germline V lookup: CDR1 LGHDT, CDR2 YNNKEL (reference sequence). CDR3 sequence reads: CASSRGQGDGAEWFIAYEQYF. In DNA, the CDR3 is TGTGCCAGCAGCCGTGGACAGGGTGACGGAGCGGAGTGGTTTATCGCATACGAGCAGTACTTC.

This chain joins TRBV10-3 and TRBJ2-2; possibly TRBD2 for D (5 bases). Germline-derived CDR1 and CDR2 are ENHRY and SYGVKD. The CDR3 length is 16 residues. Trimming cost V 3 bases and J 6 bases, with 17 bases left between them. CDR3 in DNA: TGTGCCATCAGTGATTTTCTAACTAGAAACCCCGGGGAGCTGTTTTTT. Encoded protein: CAISDFLTRNPGELFF.

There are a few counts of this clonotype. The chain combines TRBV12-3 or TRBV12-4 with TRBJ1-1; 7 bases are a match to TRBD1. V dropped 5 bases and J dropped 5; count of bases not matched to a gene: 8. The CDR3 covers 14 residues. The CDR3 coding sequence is TGTGCCAGCAGTCTGCAGGGGGTAGGGACTGAAGCTTTCTTT. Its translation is CASSLQGVGTEAFF.

The CDR3 region is CSATQQGAGEKLFF. CDR3 coding DNA: TGCAGTGCTACCCAACAGGGGGCTGGCGAAAAACTGTTTTTT. The chain links TRBV20-1 to TRBJ1-4; 9 bases align to TRBD1. The CDR3 has 14 amino acids. Germline assignment: CDR1 DFQATT and CDR2 SNEGSKA (reference sequence). With V trimmed by 4 bases and J by 8 bases, 8 bases remained unmatched.

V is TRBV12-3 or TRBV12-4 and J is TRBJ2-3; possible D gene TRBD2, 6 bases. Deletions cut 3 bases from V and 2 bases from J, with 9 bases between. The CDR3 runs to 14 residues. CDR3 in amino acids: CASSFGGPTDTQYF. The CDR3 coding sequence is TGTGCCAGCAGTTTCGGGGGACCCACAGATACGCAGTATTTT.

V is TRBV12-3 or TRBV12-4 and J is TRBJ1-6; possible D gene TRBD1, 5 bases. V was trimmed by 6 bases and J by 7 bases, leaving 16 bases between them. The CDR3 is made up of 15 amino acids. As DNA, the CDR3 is TGTGCCAGCAGAGGACGGGACTGGAAAAATTCACCCCTCCACTTT. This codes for CASRGRDWKNSPLHF.

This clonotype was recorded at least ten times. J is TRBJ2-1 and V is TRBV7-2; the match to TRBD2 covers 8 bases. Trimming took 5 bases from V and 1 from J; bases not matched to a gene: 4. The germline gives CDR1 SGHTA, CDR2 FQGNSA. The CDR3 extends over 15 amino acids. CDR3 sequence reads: CASSPLAGSYNEQFF. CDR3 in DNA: TGTGCCAGCAGCCCCCTAGCGGGTTCCTACAATGAGCAGTTCTTC.

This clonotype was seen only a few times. In DNA form, the CDR3 reads TGTGCCAGGTTCGACCTGAGGTCGGTAGCGGGAACGGATGAGCAGTTCTTC. Translating it yields CARFDLRSVAGTDEQFF. The chain links TRBV7-9 to TRBJ2-1, with TRBD2 identical over 8 bases. Germline assignment: CDR1 SEHNR and CDR2 FQNEAQ (reference sequence). This CDR3 has 17 amino acids. Losses at the gene ends were 9 bases for V and 8 bases for J; bases not matched to a gene: 21.

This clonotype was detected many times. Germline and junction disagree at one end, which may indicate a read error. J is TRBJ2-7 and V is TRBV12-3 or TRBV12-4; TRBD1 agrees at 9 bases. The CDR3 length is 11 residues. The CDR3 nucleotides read TGTGCCAGCAGCTCCCGGGACAGGGCCCACTTC. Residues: CASSSRDRAHF.

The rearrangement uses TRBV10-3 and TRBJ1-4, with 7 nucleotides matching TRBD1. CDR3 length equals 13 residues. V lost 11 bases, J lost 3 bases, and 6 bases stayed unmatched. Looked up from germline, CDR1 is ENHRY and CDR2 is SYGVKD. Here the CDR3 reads CAASGTANEKLFF. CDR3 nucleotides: TGTGCCGCCTCCGGGACAGCTAATGAAAAACTGTTTTTT.

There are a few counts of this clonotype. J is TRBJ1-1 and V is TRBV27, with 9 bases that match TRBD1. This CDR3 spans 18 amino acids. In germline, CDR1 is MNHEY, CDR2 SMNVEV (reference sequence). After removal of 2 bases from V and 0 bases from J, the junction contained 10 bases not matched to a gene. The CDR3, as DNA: TGTGCCAGCAGTTTACAAGGGACAGGGTATCTCATGAACACTGAAGCTTTCTTT. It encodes CASSLQGTGYLMNTEAFF.

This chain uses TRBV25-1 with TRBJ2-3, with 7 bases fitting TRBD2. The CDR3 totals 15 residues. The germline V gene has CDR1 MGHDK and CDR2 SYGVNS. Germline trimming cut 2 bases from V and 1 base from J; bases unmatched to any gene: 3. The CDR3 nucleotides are TGTGCCAGCAGTGAAGTAGCGGGTCGCACAGATACGCAGTATTTT. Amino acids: CASSEVAGRTDTQYF.

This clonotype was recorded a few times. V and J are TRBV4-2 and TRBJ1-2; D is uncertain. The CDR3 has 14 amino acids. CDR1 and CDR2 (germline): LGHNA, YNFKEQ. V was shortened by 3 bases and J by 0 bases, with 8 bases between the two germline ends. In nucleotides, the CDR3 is TGTGCCAGCAGCCAGGTAGACCCTAACTATGGCTACACCTTC. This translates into CASSQVDPNYGYTF.

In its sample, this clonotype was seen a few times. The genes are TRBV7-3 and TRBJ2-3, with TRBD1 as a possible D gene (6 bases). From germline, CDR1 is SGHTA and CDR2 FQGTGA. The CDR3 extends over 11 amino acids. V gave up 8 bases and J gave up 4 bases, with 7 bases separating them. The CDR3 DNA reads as TGTGCCAGCGGGGGCGCAGATACGCAGTATTTT. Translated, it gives CASGGADTQYF.

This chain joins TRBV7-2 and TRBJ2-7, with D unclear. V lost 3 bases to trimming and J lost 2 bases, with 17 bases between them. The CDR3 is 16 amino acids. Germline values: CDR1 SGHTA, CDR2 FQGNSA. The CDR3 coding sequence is TGTGCCAGCAGCTTTCCGGGTTCCCGGCCCCCCTACGAGCAGTACTTC. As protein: CASSFPGSRPPYEQYF.

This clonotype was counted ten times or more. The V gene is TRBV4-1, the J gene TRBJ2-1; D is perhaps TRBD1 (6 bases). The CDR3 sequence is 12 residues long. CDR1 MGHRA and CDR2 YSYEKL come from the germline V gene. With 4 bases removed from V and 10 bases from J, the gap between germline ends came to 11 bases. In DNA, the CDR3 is TGCGCCAGCAGCCGGAAGGGGGACGAGCAGTTCTTC. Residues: CASSRKGDEQFF.

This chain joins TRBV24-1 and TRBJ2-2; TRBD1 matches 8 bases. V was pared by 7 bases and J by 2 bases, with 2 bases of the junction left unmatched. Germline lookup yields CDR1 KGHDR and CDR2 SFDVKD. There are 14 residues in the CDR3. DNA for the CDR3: TGTGCCACCAGGACAGGGGATAACACCGGGGAGCTGTTTTTT. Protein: CATRTGDNTGELFF.

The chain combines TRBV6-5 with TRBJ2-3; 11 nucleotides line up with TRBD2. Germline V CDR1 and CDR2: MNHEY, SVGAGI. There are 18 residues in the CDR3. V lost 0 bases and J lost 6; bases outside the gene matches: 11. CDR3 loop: CASSYSLLAGGRSDTQYF. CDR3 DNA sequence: TGTGCCAGCAGTTACTCGTTATTAGCGGGAGGGCGCTCGGATACGCAGTATTTT.